A single sample is the source of the 18 T cell receptor beta chains below, sequenced in a study of molecular identifiers for immune sequencing clone quantification. TCRdb re-called the PCR reads with MiXCR, one entry per CDR3 protein. The sample carries about 65,000 distinct CDR3 sequences, less than 20% recorded once. Sequencing was done on a sample of naive CD8+ T cells from blood, with Jurkat cell RNA spiked in. The subset: FACS-sorted CD8+CD4-CCR7+CD45RA+ naive T cells. The source of these receptors is a human donor in good health. Some libraries in this study had Jurkat cell RNA spiked in.

This clonotype was seen ten or more times. In DNA form, the CDR3 reads TGCGCCAGCAGCCCGAGGGGGCAAGACTACGAGCAGTACTTC. This encodes CASSPRGQDYEQYF. This chain joins TRBV4-1 and TRBJ2-7; 7 positions agree with TRBD1. The CDR3 covers 14 residues. Germline V CDR1 and CDR2: MGHRA, YSYEKL. The V segment lost 4 bases and the J segment 3 bases; nucleotides outside the gene matches: 6.

This clonotype appeared a few times. This chain links TRBV20-1 with TRBJ2-5; 12 nucleotides align to TRBD2. Losses at the gene ends were 2 bases for V and 4 bases for J; bases not matched to a gene: 8. The CDR3 extends over 16 amino acids. Germline lookup yields CDR1 DFQATT and CDR2 SNEGSKA (reference sequence). The CDR3: CSARLLAGGKVETQYF. The CDR3 nucleotides read TGCAGTGCTAGATTGCTAGCGGGAGGGAAGGTAGAGACCCAGTACTTC.

This clonotype occurred a few times. The chain combines TRBV5-4 with TRBJ2-3, with D hard to call. V was shortened by 2 bases and J by 2 bases, with 3 bases between the two germline ends. The CDR3 totals 12 residues. Per germline, CDR1 SGHNT and CDR2 YYREEE (reference sequence). The CDR3 DNA is TGTGCCAGCAGCTTTTTCACAGATACGCAGTATTTT. Its protein is CASSFFTDTQYF.

This clonotype was detected ten times or more. The J gene is TRBJ2-3, the V gene TRBV2; the match to TRBD2 covers 11 bases. The CDR3 totals 19 residues. Germline V gives CDR1 SNHLY, CDR2 FYNNEI. The trim removed 7 bases at V and 6 bases at J, leaving 21 bases unmatched. CDR3 nucleotides: TGTGCCAGCATTTTCCCCGGGACTAGCGGATGGGCCTACAGGGATACGCAGTATTTT. Translating it yields CASIFPGTSGWAYRDTQYF.

This clonotype appeared many times. The chain uses TRBV7-6 and TRBJ2-7; D tentatively fits TRBD1 or TRBD2 (5 bases each). The length of the CDR3 is 14 residues. Trimming took off 5 bases at V and 2 bases at J, with 13 bases between the two ends. Germline assignment: CDR1 SGHVS and CDR2 FNYEAQ. The DNA for the CDR3 is TGTGCCAGCAGCCCACTGGGGACCGCCTACGAGCAGTACTTC. Amino acid sequence: CASSPLGTAYEQYF.

The gene calls are TRBV7-9 and TRBJ2-1; D is unclear. In germline, CDR1 is SEHNR, CDR2 FQNEAQ (reference sequence). V lost 1 base and J 8 bases, leaving 6 bases between the germline ends. This CDR3 contains 12 residues. The CDR3 reads CASSLGSDEQFF. The DNA of the CDR3 is TGTGCCAGCAGCTTAGGGTCCGATGAGCAGTTCTTC. Combining the CDR3 with reference TRBV7-9 and TRBJ2-1 gives the whole variable domain DTGVSQNPRHKITKRGQNVTFRCDPISEHNRLYWYRQTLGQGPEFLTYFQNEAQLEKSRLLSDRFSAERPKGSFSTLEIQRTEQGDSAMYLCASSLGSDEQFFGPGTRLTVL.

There are many counts of this clonotype. This rearrangement joins TRBV24-1 to TRBJ1-1, with D maybe TRBD1 (5 bases). The germline CDR1 and CDR2 sequences are KGHDR and SFDVKD. This CDR3 has 14 amino acids. V gave up 8 bases and J gave up 1 base, with 13 bases separating them. The CDR3 DNA is TGTGCCACCACTAAGACAGAAGCGAACACTGAAGCTTTCTTT. Encoded protein: CATTKTEANTEAFF.

Many counts were recorded for this clonotype. This sequence joins TRBV24-1 and TRBJ1-1, with 7 positions matching TRBD1. The ends lost 7 bases at V and 8 bases at J; junction bases unmatched: 15. The CDR3 runs to 15 residues. CDR1 KGHDR and CDR2 SFDVKD come from the germline V gene. The chain's CDR3 is CATSRVRKTGQEAFF. The DNA of the CDR3 is TGTGCCACCAGCCGTGTACGGAAAACGGGACAGGAAGCTTTCTTT.

In this sample, this clonotype turned up many times. J is TRBJ2-3 and V is TRBV7-8, with 9 bases that match TRBD2. Germline CDR1 is SGHVS and CDR2 is FQNEAQ. The CDR3 runs 19 residues. The junction had 16 bases not matched to a gene; V was cut back by 5 bases and J by 1 base. In DNA, the CDR3 is TGTGCCAGCAGCCCGAGACTAGCGGAGATACCCCGGGGCACAGATACGCAGTATTTT. Translating it yields CASSPRLAEIPRGTDTQYF.

This clonotype was observed many times. The J gene is TRBJ2-3, the V gene TRBV30; no reliable D call. The CDR3 covers 14 residues. Germline values: CDR1 GTSNPN, CDR2 SVGIG (reference sequence). CDR3 nucleotides: TGTGCATCCGCAGCCTTAGTGAGCACAGATACGCAGTATTTT. Translation: CASAALVSTDTQYF. Full variable domain (missing parts from reference TRBV30 and TRBJ2-3): SQTIHQWPATLVQPVGSPLSLECTVEGTSNPNLYWYRQAAGRGLQLLFYSVGIGQISSEVPQNLSASRPQDRQFILSSKKLLLSDSGFYLCASAALVSTDTQYFGPGTRLTVL.

This clonotype occurred many times. CDR3 sequence (DNA): TGCGCCAGCAGCCAATGGGAAACAGGGGGCTCTGGCTACACCTTC. It codes for CASSQWETGGSGYTF. The chain employs TRBV4-1 and TRBJ1-2; the match to TRBD1 covers 9 bases. V gave up 2 bases and J gave up 7 bases; unmatched junction bases: 8. Germline V gene data show CDR1 as MGHRA and CDR2 as YSYEKL. This CDR3 region has 15 residues.

This clonotype was recorded a few times. The chain carries TRBV4-2 and TRBJ1-5; possibly TRBD1 for D (6 bases). The CDR3 consists of 13 residues. V shed 0 bases and J shed 7 bases, with 7 bases lying between them. Germline V gene data show CDR1 as LGHNA and CDR2 as YNFKEQ. CDR3 in DNA: TGTGCCAGCAGCCAAGAACAGGGACAGCCCCAGCATTTT. As protein: CASSQEQGQPQHF.

Details on this clonotype: Sequence at one end of the junction differs from germline and may be a read error. The V call is TRBV7-9, the J call TRBJ2-1; 10 bases fit TRBD2. CDR3 length: 15 residues. Germline lookup yields CDR1 SEHNR and CDR2 FQNEAQ (reference sequence). The CDR3, as DNA: TGTGCCGGCAGCCTGGGCGCCCTAGCGGGAGATGAGCAGTTCTTC. Translating it yields CAGSLGALAGDEQFF.

This clonotype showed up many times. The chain combines TRBV7-2 with TRBJ2-5; 10 nucleotides line up with TRBD1. With V trimmed by 3 bases and J by 5 bases, 6 bases remained unmatched. CDR3 size: 15 residues. Germline CDR1 SGHTA, CDR2 FQGNSA. CDR3 sequence reads: CASSFKGQGIETQYF. The CDR3 coding sequence is TGTGCCAGCAGCTTTAAGGGACAGGGGATCGAGACCCAGTACTTC.

This clonotype was detected ten times or more. This chain joins TRBV3-1 and TRBJ2-1; the D is unclear. Per germline, CDR1 LGHDT and CDR2 YNNKEL (reference sequence). Trimming removed 3 bases from V and 7 bases from J, with 7 bases in between. The CDR3 covers 12 residues. DNA for the CDR3: TGTGCCAGCAGCCATCTAGAGAATGAGCAGTTCTTC. Translated: CASSHLENEQFF.

This clonotype turned up a few times. The chain couples TRBV7-9 to TRBJ2-7, with D hard to call. Germline V gene data show CDR1 as SEHNR and CDR2 as FQNEAQ (reference sequence). This CDR3 comprises 13 residues. V shed 7 bases and J shed 3 bases, with 13 bases lying between them. The CDR3 reads CASKYGDLYEQYF. The CDR3 DNA reads as TGTGCCAGCAAGTACGGAGACCTCTACGAGCAGTACTTC.

This clonotype was found many times. CDR3 sequence (DNA): TGTGCCAGCAGCTTAGTAATACTAACCGAGGGTTCCTACGAGCAGTACTTC. It codes for CASSLVILTEGSYEQYF. The V call is TRBV7-2, the J call TRBJ2-7; TRBD2 is a possible D gene (5 bases). CDR1 is SGHTA, CDR2 FQGNSA, per germline. With 1 base removed from V and 1 base from J, the gap between germline ends came to 17 bases. This CDR3 comprises 17 residues.

The gene calls are TRBV12-3 or TRBV12-4 and TRBJ2-3; TRBD1 might be the D (5 bases). This CDR3 is 16 amino acids long. Trimming removed 4 bases at V and 2 bases at J, with 16 bases between. The CDR3 loop is CASSSRGALATDTQYF. CDR3 DNA: TGTGCCAGCAGTTCTCGTGGGGCACTCGCCACAGATACGCAGTATTTT.